This T cell receptor beta chain was documented in a study of cytomegalovirus exposure and HLA in healthy donors. Study findings and constraints: Earlier analysis looked at TCR beta V segments, and most were productive about 87% or about 30% of the time. Researchers reported in a later analysis that a missense DCLRE1C variant was tied to TCR beta V- and J-gene trimming. Altogether, 164 TCR beta chains were recorded as cytomegalovirus-associated. Most TCR sequences were rare, but some public TCRs occurred in many donors.

Between the trimmed V and J ends, which lost 6 bases and 4 bases, there was a span of 10 bases. The CDR3 sequence is 13 residues long. Germline V gene sequence: CDR1 LNHNV, CDR2 YYDKDF (reference sequence). This clone has only a few counts. Its antigen is still unknown. Primers included in the PCR were 60 Vbeta and 13 Jbeta primers. Only in-frame clones appear in the TCRdb table, and some are missing; sequencing was by immunoSEQ multiplex PCR. The repertoire includes about 160,000 clones, 83% of them detected once, and less than 5% sits in the top ten. The sequenced material came from PBMCs. This sequence was found in a man aged 50 to 60 in good health and CMV-seropositive. V usage is TRBV15 and J usage is TRBJ2-1, with TRBD2 as a possible D gene (5 bases). The CDR3 region is CATSFGDYNEQFF. CDR3 coding DNA: TGTGCCACCAGTTTCGGGGATTACAATGAGCAGTTCTTC.